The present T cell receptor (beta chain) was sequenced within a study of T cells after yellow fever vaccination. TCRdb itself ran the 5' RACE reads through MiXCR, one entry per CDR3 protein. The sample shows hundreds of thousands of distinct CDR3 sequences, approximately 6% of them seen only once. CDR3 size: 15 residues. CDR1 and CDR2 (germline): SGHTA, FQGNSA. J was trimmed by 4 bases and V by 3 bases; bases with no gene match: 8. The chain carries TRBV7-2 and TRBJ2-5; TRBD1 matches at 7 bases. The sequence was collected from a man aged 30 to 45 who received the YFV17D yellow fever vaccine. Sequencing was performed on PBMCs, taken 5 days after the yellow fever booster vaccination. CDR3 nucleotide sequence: TGTGCCAGCAGCTTCTCGACAGGGTGGATAGAGACCCAGTACTTC. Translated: CASSFSTGWIETQYF.